This T cell receptor (beta chain) was found in a study of shared clonotypes between healthy human individuals. Adult Caucasians living in Nashville, Tennessee made up all of the donors. The CDR3 covers 16 residues. V shed 2 bases, J shed 7 bases, and the junction held 10 bases outside the gene matches. CDR1 is MDHEN and CDR2 is SYDVKM in the germline V gene. A deep-level run was used for the assay. Repertoires were generated with immunoSEQ multiplex PCR, while TCRdb's copy carries only in-frame clones and drops some. The table includes 450,000 to 500,000 clones, roughly 85% detected once. The genes are TRBV28 and TRBJ2-2; TRBD1 matches at 7 bases. The source is a woman in her thirties or forties in good health. Some clones in this sample may be carry-over from other donors' samples. The specimen was PBMCs. CDR3 DNA sequence: TGTGCCAGCAGTTTAACCATGACAGGGTCGGTCGGGGAGCTGTTTTTT. Translated: CASSLTMTGSVGELFF.